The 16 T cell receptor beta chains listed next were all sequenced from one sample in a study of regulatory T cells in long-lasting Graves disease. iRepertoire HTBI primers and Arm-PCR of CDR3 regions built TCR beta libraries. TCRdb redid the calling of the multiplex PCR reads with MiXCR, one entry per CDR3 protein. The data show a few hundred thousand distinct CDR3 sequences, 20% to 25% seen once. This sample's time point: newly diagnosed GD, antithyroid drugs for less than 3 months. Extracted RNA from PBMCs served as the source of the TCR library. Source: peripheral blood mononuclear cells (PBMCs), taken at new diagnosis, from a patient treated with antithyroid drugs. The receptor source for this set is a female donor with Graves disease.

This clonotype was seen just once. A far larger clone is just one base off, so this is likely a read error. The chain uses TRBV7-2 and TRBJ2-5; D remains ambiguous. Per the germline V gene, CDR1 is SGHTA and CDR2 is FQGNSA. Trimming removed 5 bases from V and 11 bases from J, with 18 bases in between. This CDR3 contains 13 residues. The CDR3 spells CASSHPFGNEQYF. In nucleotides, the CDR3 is TGTGCCAGCAGCCATCCTTTTGGCAATGAGCAGTACTTC.

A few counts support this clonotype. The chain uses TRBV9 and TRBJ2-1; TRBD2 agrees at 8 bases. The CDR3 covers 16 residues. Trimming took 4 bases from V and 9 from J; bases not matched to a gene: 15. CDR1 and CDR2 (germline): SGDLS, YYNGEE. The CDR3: CASSSPREREYGEQFF. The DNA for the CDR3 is TGTGCCAGCAGCTCCCCCAGGGAGCGGGAGTATGGTGAGCAGTTCTTC.

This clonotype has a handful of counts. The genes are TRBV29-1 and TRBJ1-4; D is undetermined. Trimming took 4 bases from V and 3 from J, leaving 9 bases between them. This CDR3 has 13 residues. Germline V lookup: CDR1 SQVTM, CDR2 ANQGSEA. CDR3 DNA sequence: TGCAGCGTTGGTCAACAGTCTAATGAAAAACTGTTTTTT. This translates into CSVGQQSNEKLFF.

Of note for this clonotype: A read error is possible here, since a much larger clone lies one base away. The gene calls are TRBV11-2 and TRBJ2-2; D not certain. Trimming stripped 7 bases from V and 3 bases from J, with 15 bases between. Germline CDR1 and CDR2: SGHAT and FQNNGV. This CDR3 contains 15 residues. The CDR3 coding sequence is TGTGCCAGCAACTACCTATCTAGAGACACCGGGGAGCTGTTTTTT. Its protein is CASNYLSRDTGELFF.

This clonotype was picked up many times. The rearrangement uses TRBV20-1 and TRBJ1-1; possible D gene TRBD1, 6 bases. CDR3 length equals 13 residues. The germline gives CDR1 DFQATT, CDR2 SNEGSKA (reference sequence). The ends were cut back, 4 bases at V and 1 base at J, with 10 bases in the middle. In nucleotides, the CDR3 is TGCAGTGCTATGGGGGGCCCGAACACTGAAGCTTTCTTT. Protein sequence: CSAMGGPNTEAFF.

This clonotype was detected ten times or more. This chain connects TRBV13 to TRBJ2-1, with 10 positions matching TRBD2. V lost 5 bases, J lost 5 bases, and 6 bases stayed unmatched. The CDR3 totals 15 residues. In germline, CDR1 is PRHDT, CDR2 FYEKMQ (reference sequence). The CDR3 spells CASSTSGTSDNEQFF. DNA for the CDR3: TGTGCCAGCAGCACTTCCGGGACTAGCGACAATGAGCAGTTCTTC.

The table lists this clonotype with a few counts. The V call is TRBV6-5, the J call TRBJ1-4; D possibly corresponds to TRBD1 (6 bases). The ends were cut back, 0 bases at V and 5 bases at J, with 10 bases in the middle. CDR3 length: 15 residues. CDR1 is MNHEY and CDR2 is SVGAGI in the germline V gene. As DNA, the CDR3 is TGTGCCAGCAGTTACTCGAATGGGGGCAATGAAAAACTGTTTTTT. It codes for CASSYSNGGNEKLFF.

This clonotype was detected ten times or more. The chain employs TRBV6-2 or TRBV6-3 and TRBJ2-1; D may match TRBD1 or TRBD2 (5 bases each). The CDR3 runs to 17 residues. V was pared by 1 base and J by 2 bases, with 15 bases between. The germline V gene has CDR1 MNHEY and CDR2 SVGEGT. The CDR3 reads CASSYYPRGRAYNEQFF. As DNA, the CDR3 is TGTGCCAGCAGTTACTACCCCCGGGGCAGGGCCTACAATGAGCAGTTCTTC.

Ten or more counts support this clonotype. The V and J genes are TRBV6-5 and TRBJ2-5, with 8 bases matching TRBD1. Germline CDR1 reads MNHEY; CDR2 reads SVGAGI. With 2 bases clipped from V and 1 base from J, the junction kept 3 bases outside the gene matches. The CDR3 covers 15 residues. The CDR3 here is CASSYRQGAQETQYF. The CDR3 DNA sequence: TGTGCCAGCAGTTACAGGCAGGGGGCCCAAGAGACCCAGTACTTC.

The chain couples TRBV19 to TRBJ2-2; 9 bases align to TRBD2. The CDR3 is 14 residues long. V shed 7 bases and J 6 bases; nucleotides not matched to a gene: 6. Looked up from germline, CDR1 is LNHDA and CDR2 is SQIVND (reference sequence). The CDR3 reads CASMAGGFAGELFF. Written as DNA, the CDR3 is TGTGCCAGTATGGCGGGGGGGTTCGCCGGGGAGCTGTTTTTT.

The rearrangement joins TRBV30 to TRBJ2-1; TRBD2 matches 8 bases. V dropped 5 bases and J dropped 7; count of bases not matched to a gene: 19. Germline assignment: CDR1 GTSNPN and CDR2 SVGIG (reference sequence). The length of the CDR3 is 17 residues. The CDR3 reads CAWGKHSGGTGWNEQFF. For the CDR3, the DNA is TGTGCCTGGGGGAAGCACTCGGGAGGGACGGGTTGGAATGAGCAGTTCTTC.

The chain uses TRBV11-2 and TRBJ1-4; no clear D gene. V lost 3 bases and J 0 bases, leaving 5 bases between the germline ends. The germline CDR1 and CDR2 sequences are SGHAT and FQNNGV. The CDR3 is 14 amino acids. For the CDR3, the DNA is TGTGCCAGCAGCTTTACACCAACTAATGAAAAACTGTTTTTT. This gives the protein CASSFTPTNEKLFF. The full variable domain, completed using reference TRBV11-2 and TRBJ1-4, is EAGVAQSPRYKIIEKRQSVAFWCNPISGHATLYWYQQILGQGPKLLIQFQNNGVVDDSQLPKDRFSAERLKGVDSTLKIQPAKLEDSAVYLCASSFTPTNEKLFFGSGTQLSVL.

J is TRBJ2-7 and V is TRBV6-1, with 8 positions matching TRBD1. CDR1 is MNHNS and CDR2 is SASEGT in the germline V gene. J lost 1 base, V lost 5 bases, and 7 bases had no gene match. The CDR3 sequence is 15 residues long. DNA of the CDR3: TGTGCCAGCAGTCCAACGACAGGGGCTTCCTACGAGCAGTACTTC. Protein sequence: CASSPTTGASYEQYF.

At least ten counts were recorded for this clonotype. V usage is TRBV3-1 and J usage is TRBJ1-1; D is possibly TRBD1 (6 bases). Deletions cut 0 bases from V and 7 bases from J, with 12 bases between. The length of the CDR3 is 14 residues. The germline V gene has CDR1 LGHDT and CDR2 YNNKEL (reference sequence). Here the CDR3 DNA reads TGTGCCAGCAGCCAAGACACAGGGACTCTTGAAGCTTTCTTT. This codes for CASSQDTGTLEAFF. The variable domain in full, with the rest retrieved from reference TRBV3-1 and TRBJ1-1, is DTAVSQTPKYLVTQMGNDKSIKCEQNLGHDTMYWYKQDSKKFLKIMFSYNNKELIINETVPNRFSPKSPDKAHLNLHINSLELGDSAVYFCASSQDTGTLEAFFGQGTRLTVV.

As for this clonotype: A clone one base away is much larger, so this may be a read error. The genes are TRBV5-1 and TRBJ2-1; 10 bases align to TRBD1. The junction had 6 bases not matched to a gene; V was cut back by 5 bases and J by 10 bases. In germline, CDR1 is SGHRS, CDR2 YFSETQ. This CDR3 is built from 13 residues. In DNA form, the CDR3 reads TGCGCCAGCAGGGGGACAGGGGCTGTGGAGCAGTTCTTC. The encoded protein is CASRGTGAVEQFF.

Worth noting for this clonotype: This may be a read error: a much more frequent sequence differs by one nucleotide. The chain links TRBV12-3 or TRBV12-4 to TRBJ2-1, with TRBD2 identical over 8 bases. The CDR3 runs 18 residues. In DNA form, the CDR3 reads TGTGCCAGCAGTGGGACCCATCAACTAGCGGAGCCCTACAATGAGCAGTCCTTC. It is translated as CASSGTHQLAEPYNEQSF.